This entry concerns a single T cell receptor beta chain. The germline V gene has CDR1 MRHNA and CDR2 SNTAGT. The CDR3 has 14 residues. Trimming took 5 bases from V and 3 from J; bases not matched to a gene: 6. This record belongs to a study of cytomegalovirus exposure and HLA in healthy donors. PCR primers comprised 60 Vbeta and 13 Jbeta primers. Libraries were prepared by immunoSEQ multiplex PCR; TCRdb keeps only in-frame clonotypes and omits some of them. The table lists about 52,000 clones. What was sequenced was PBMCs. The genes are TRBV6-4 and TRBJ2-7; 8 bases fit TRBD1. This clonotype originated in a woman aged 55-69 years in good health and CMV-seropositive. The CDR3 loop reads CASSTGQGSYEQYF. The DNA for the CDR3 is TGTGCCAGCAGTACCGGACAGGGAAGCTACGAGCAGTACTTC.